These T cell receptor beta chains were read from a single sample in a study of early stage breast cancer tumors. Assay: immunoSEQ multiplex PCR; the TCRdb copy retains only in-frame clones and omits some. The sample lists roughly 1,900 clones, 69% seen once, with 9.8% in the top ten. Source material: normal breast tissue next to the tumor. These receptors were obtained from a person aged 40-50 years with breast cancer. CDR3s include the opening cysteine and the closing phenylalanine or tryptophan. D genes are given only for firm matches. Expanded clones get a size class; other rows say once, few or many, or leave the size out.

CDR3 protein: CASSLLVGEQFF
CDR3 DNA: TGCGCCAGCAGCCTCTTGGTGGGGGAGCAGTTCTTC
clone size: -
D gene: -
J gene: TRBJ2-1
CDR3 length: 12
V gene: TRBV5-1

CDR3 protein: CSVDGRPSYNEQFF
CDR3 DNA: TGCAGCGTTGATGGGCGGCCCTCCTACAATGAGCAGTTCTTC
clone size: -
D gene: -
J gene: TRBJ2-1
CDR3 length: 14
V gene: TRBV29-1

CDR3 protein: CASSRDRRRYGYTF
CDR3 DNA: TGTGCCAGTAGTAGGGACAGGCGACGCTATGGCTACACCTTC
clone size: -
D gene: TRBD1
J gene: TRBJ1-2
CDR3 length: 14
V gene: TRBV19

CDR3 protein: CASSLQQASYEQYF
CDR3 DNA: TGTGCCAGCAGCTTACAACAGGCTTCCTACGAGCAGTACTTC
clone size: -
D gene: -
J gene: TRBJ2-7
CDR3 length: 14
V gene: TRBV7-2

CDR3 protein: CASSTFQGATEAFF
CDR3 DNA: TGTGCCAGCAGCACGTTTCAGGGAGCCACTGAAGCTTTCTTT
clone size: -
D gene: -
J gene: TRBJ1-1
CDR3 length: 14
V gene: TRBV7-6

CDR3 protein: CASSEESAGRFSYEQYF
CDR3 DNA: TGTGCCAGCAGTGAAGAGTCCGCAGGGCGGTTTTCCTACGAGCAGTACTTC
clone size: few
D gene: -
J gene: TRBJ2-7
CDR3 length: 17
V gene: TRBV25-1

CDR3 protein: CASSPSIGNEQFF
CDR3 DNA: TGTGCCAGCAGCCCATCTATAGGCAATGAGCAGTTCTTC
clone size: -
D gene: -
J gene: TRBJ2-1
CDR3 length: 13
V gene: TRBV5-4

CDR3 protein: CASSQDPGATYEQYF
CDR3 DNA: TGCGCCAGCAGCCAAGATCCGGGGGCTACCTACGAGCAGTACTTC
clone size: -
D gene: -
J gene: TRBJ2-7
CDR3 length: 15
V gene: TRBV4-1

CDR3 protein: CASSPMGNLLSGETQYF
CDR3 DNA: TGCGCCAGCAGCCCTATGGGGAACCTACTGTCGGGAGAGACCCAGTACTTC
clone size: few
D gene: -
J gene: TRBJ2-5
CDR3 length: 17
V gene: TRBV4-1

CDR3 protein: CASSGGLSRTYNEQFF
CDR3 DNA: TGTGCCAGCAGTGGTGGACTTAGCCGCACCTACAATGAGCAGTTCTTC
clone size: -
D gene: -
J gene: TRBJ2-1
CDR3 length: 16
V gene: TRBV6-1

CDR3 protein: CSYAGADTQYF
CDR3 DNA: TGCAGTTACGCCGGGGCAGATACGCAGTATTTT
clone size: once
D gene: -
J gene: TRBJ2-3
CDR3 length: 11
V gene: TRBV29-1

CDR3 protein: CASSRDRDNYGYTF
CDR3 DNA: TGTGCCAGCAGTCGTGACAGGGATAACTATGGCTACACCTTC
clone size: -
D gene: TRBD1
J gene: TRBJ1-2
CDR3 length: 14
V gene: TRBV6-5

CDR3 protein: CASSPGTLANTEAFF
CDR3 DNA: TGTGCCAGCAGCCCAGGGACATTGGCGAACACTGAAGCTTTCTTT
clone size: -
D gene: -
J gene: TRBJ1-1
CDR3 length: 15
V gene: TRBV7-9

CDR3 protein: CARSLAGTYEQYF
CDR3 DNA: TGTGCCAGAAGCTTGGCCGGGACCTACGAGCAGTACTTC
clone size: -
D gene: -
J gene: TRBJ2-7
CDR3 length: 13
V gene: TRBV5-3

CDR3 protein: CASSSDWSGELFF
CDR3 DNA: TGTGCCAGCAGCTCTGACTGGTCCGGGGAGCTGTTTTTT
clone size: -
D gene: -
J gene: TRBJ2-2
CDR3 length: 13
V gene: TRBV11-3

CDR3 protein: CASSFARWGETQYF
CDR3 DNA: TGTGCCAGCAGCTTTGCGAGGTGGGGGGAGACCCAGTACTTC
clone size: -
D gene: -
J gene: TRBJ2-5
CDR3 length: 14
V gene: TRBV7-8

CDR3 protein: CASSQRTSLEDTQYF
CDR3 DNA: TGTGCCAGCAGCCAAAGGACTAGTTTGGAAGATACGCAGTATTTT
clone size: -
D gene: TRBD2
J gene: TRBJ2-3
CDR3 length: 15
V gene: TRBV5-4

CDR3 protein: CASSIGLAGGSYSYNEQFF
CDR3 DNA: TGTGCCAGTAGTATCGGCCTAGCGGGAGGATCATACTCCTACAATGAGCAGTTCTTC
clone size: -
D gene: TRBD2
J gene: TRBJ2-1
CDR3 length: 19
V gene: TRBV19

CDR3 protein: CASTAVGRGGTGELFF
CDR3 DNA: TGCGCCAGCACCGCCGTGGGGCGGGGCGGCACCGGGGAGCTGTTTTTT
clone size: -
D gene: -
J gene: TRBJ2-2
CDR3 length: 16
V gene: TRBV10-1

CDR3 protein: CASSVGAGGPYEQYF
CDR3 DNA: TGTGCCAGCAGCGTAGGTGCGGGGGGCCCCTACGAGCAGTACTTC
clone size: -
D gene: TRBD2
J gene: TRBJ2-7
CDR3 length: 15
V gene: TRBV9

CDR3 protein: CASSYNRGDTEAFF
CDR3 DNA: TGCGCCAGCAGTTACAACAGGGGAGACACTGAAGCTTTCTTT
clone size: -
D gene: TRBD1
J gene: TRBJ1-1
CDR3 length: 14
V gene: TRBV5-1

CDR3 protein: CASSKVRSAGELFF
CDR3 DNA: TGTGCCAGCAGTAAGGTCAGGAGCGCCGGGGAGCTGTTTTTT
clone size: -
D gene: -
J gene: TRBJ2-2
CDR3 length: 14
V gene: TRBV27

CDR3 protein: CASSLPNTTGAEFDGETQYF
CDR3 DNA: TGTGCCAGCAGCTTACCTAATACTACAGGGGCGGAATTTGATGGAGAGACCCAGTACTTC
clone size: -
D gene: TRBD1
J gene: TRBJ2-5
CDR3 length: 20
V gene: TRBV7-6

CDR3 protein: CASSLELRAGQNSYGYTF
CDR3 DNA: TGCGCCAGCAGCTTGGAACTCCGGGCGGGACAAAACAGCTATGGCTACACCTTC
clone size: -
D gene: -
J gene: TRBJ1-2
CDR3 length: 18
V gene: TRBV5-1

CDR3 protein: CASSQETGSSYEQYF
CDR3 DNA: TGTGCCAGCAGCCAAGAGACGGGAAGCTCCTACGAGCAGTACTTC
clone size: -
D gene: -
J gene: TRBJ2-7
CDR3 length: 15
V gene: TRBV4-2

CDR3 protein: CASSLGILSGNTIYF
CDR3 DNA: TGTGCCAGCAGCTTGGGGATTTTGTCTGGAAACACCATATATTTT
clone size: -
D gene: -
J gene: TRBJ1-3
CDR3 length: 15
V gene: TRBV5-4

CDR3 protein: CAISELAGTNYGYTF
CDR3 DNA: TGTGCCATCAGTGAATTGGCAGGGACTAACTATGGCTACACCTTC
clone size: -
D gene: -
J gene: TRBJ1-2
CDR3 length: 15
V gene: TRBV10-3

CDR3 protein: CASSWAGDTDTQYF
CDR3 DNA: TGTGCCAGCAGCTGGGCCGGAGACACAGATACGCAGTATTTT
clone size: -
D gene: -
J gene: TRBJ2-3
CDR3 length: 14
V gene: TRBV7-9

CDR3 protein: CASSLLAGGPEEQYF
CDR3 DNA: TGTGCCAGCAGCTTACTAGCGGGAGGGCCCGAAGAGCAGTACTTC
clone size: -
D gene: TRBD2
J gene: TRBJ2-7
CDR3 length: 15
V gene: TRBV7-2

CDR3 protein: CASSFGLAGGVYYEQYF
CDR3 DNA: TGTGCCAGCAGCTTCGGACTAGCGGGAGGAGTTTACTACGAGCAGTACTTC
clone size: -
D gene: TRBD2
J gene: TRBJ2-7
CDR3 length: 17
V gene: TRBV5-6

CDR3 protein: CASGPSRELFF
CDR3 DNA: TGTGCCAGCGGTCCATCCAGGGAGCTGTTTTTT
clone size: -
D gene: -
J gene: TRBJ2-2
CDR3 length: 11
V gene: TRBV28